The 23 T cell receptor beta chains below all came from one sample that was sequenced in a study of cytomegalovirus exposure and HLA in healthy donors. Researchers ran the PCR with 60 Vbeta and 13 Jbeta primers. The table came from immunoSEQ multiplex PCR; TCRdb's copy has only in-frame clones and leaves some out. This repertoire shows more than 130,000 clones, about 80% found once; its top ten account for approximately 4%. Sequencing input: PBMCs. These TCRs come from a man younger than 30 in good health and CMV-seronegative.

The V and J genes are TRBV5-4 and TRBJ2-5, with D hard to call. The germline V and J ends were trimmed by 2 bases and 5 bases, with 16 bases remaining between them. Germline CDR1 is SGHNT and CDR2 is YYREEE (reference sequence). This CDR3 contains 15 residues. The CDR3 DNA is TGTGCCAGCAGCTTTGGTAGTACTTCGGGTGAGACCCAGTACTTC. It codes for CASSFGSTSGETQYF.

Written as DNA, the CDR3 is TGTGCCAGCAGCTTAATAGGACAGAGTCCTTACGAGCAGTACTTC. The encoded protein is CASSLIGQSPYEQYF. This chain joins TRBV7-9 and TRBJ2-7; D perhaps matches TRBD1 (6 bases). CDR1 SEHNR and CDR2 FQNEAQ come from the germline V gene (reference sequence). Trimming cost V 2 bases and J 4 bases, with 15 bases left between them. The CDR3 totals 15 residues.

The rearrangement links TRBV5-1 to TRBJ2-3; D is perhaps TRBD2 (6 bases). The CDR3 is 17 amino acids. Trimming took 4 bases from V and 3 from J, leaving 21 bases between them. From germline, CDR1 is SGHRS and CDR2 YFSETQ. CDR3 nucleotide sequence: TGCGCCAGCAGCCCGGGGGACTTCCGGGCCGGTACAGATACGCAGTATTTT. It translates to CASSPGDFRAGTDTQYF.

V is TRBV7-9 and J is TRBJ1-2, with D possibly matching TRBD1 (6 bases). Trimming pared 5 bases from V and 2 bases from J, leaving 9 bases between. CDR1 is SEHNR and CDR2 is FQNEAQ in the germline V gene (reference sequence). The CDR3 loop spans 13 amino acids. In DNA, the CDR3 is TGTGCCAGCAGCGACGACAGGAACTATGGCTACACCTTC. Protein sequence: CASSDDRNYGYTF.

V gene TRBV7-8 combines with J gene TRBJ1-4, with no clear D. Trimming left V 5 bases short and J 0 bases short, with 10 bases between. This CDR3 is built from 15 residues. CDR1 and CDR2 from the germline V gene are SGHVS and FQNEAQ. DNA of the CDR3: TGTGCCAGCAGCAGCTTCTTCTCAACTAATGAAAAACTGTTTTTT. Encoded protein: CASSSFFSTNEKLFF.

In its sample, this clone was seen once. The CDR3 nucleotides read TGCAGCGTCCCCATGGGAGTGGGAGGGGGAGGCACTGAAGCTTTCTTT. As protein: CSVPMGVGGGGTEAFF. V usage is TRBV29-1 and J usage is TRBJ1-1; TRBD1 might be the D (6 bases). CDR1 and CDR2 from the germline V gene are SQVTM and ANQGSEA. This CDR3 has 16 amino acids. V lost 6 bases and J 4 bases, leaving 24 bases between the germline ends.

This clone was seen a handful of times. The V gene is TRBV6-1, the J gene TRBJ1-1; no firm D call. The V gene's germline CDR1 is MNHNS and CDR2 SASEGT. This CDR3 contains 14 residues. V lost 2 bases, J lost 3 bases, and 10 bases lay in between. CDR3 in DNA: TGTGCCAGCAGTGAATGGATCCGGGACACTGAAGCTTTCTTT. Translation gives CASSEWIRDTEAFF.

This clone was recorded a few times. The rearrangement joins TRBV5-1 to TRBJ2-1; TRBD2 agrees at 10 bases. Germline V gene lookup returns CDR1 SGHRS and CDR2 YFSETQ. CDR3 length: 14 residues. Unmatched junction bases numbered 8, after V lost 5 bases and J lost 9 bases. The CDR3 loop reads CASSSSGSYSEQFF. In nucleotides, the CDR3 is TGCGCCAGCAGTTCTAGCGGGAGTTATAGTGAGCAGTTCTTC.

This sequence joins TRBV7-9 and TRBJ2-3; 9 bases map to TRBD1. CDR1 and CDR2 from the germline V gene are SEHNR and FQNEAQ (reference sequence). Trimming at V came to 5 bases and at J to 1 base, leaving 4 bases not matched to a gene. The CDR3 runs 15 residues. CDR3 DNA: TGTGCCAGCAGCGTACAGGGGGCGGGCACAGATACGCAGTATTTT. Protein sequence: CASSVQGAGTDTQYF.

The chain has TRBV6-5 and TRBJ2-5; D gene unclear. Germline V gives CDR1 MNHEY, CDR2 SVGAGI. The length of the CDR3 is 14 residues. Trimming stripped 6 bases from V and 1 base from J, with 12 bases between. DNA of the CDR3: TGTGCCAGCAGCCCCCAGATTCTCCAAGAGACCCAGTACTTC. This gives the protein CASSPQILQETQYF.

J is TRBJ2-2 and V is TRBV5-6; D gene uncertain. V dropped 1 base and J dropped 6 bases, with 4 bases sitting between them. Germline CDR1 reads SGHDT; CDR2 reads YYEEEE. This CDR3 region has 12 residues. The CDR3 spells CASSLSPGELFF. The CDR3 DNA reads TGTGCCAGCAGCTTGTCTCCCGGGGAGCTGTTTTTT.

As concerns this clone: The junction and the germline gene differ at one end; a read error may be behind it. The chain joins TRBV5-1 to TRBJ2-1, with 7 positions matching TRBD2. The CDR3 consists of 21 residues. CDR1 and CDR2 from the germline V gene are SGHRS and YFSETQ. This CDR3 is CAGSLVPPLIGRAIQRNEQFF. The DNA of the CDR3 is TGCGCCGGCAGCTTGGTTCCGCCCCTTATAGGGAGGGCCATTCAGAGAAATGAGCAGTTCTTC.

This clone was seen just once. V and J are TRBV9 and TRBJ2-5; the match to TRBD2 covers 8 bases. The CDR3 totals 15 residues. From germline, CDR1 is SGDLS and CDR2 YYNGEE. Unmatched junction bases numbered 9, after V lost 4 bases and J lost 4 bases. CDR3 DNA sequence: TGTGCCAGCAGCCCTCAGGTGCTAGCGGGAGAGACCCAGTACTTC. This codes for CASSPQVLAGETQYF.

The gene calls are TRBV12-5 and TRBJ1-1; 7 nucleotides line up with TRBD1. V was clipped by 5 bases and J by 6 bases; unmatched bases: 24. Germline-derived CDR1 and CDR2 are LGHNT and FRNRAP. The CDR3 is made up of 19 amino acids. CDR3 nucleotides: TGTGCTAGTGGTGCAAACGACAGGGTGAAGGCTTTATCATTGTCTGAAGCTTTCTTT. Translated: CASGANDRVKALSLSEAFF.

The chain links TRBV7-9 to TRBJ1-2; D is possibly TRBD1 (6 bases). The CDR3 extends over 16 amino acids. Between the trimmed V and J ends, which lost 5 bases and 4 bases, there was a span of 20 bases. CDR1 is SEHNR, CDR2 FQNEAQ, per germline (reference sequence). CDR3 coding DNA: TGTGCCAGCAGCCCGCAATTCGGGGGGCGCCCCTATGGCTACACCTTC. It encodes CASSPQFGGRPYGYTF.

CDR3 loop: CASSWGLASHNEQFF. CDR3 nucleotide sequence: TGTGCCAGCAGCTGGGGACTAGCTTCCCACAATGAGCAGTTCTTC. This chain joins TRBV5-4 and TRBJ2-1; 9 positions agree with TRBD2. V trimming: 3 bases; J trimming: 5 bases; junction bases outside the gene matches: 6. The CDR3 totals 15 residues. Germline values: CDR1 SGHNT, CDR2 YYREEE (reference sequence).

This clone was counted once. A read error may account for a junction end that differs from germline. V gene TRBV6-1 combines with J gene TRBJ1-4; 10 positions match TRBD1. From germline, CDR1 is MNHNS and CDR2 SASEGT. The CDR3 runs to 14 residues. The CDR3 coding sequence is TGTGCCAGCAGGGAAGGGACAGGGGTAGAAAAACTGTTTTTT. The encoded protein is CASREGTGVEKLFF.

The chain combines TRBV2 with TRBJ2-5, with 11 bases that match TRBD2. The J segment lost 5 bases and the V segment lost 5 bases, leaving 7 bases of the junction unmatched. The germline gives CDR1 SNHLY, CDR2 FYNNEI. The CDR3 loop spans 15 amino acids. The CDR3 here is CASSFSGGAVETQYF. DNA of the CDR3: TGTGCCAGCAGTTTTAGCGGGGGGGCTGTCGAGACCCAGTACTTC. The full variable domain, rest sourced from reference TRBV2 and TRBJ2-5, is EPEVTQTPSHQVTQMGQEVILRCVPISNHLYFYWYRQILGQKVEFLVSFYNNEISEKSEIFDDQFSVERPDGSNFTLKIRSTKLEDSAMYFCASSFSGGAVETQYFGPGTRLLVL.

This chain's CDR3 is CASRGGGGMDRDSYEQYF. The CDR3 DNA sequence: TGTGCCAGCAGGGGGGGAGGTGGAATGGACAGGGACTCCTACGAGCAGTACTTC. The chain recombines TRBV9 with TRBJ2-7, with 8 positions matching TRBD1. The J segment lost 0 bases and the V segment lost 5 bases, leaving 16 bases of the junction unmatched. This CDR3 region has 18 residues. The germline V gene encodes CDR1 SGDLS and CDR2 YYNGEE.

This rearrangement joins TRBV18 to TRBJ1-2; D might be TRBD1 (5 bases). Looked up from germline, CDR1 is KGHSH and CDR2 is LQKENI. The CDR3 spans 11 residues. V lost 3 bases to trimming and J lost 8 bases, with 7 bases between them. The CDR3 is CASSPGGGYTF. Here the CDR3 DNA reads TGTGCCAGCTCACCCGGGGGGGGCTACACCTTC.

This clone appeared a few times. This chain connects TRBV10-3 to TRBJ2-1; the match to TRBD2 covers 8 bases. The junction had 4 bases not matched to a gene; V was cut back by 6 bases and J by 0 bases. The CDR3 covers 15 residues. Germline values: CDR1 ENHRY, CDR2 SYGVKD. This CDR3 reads CAISQTSGSYNEQFF. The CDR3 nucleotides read TGTGCCATCAGCCAAACTAGCGGCTCCTACAATGAGCAGTTCTTC.

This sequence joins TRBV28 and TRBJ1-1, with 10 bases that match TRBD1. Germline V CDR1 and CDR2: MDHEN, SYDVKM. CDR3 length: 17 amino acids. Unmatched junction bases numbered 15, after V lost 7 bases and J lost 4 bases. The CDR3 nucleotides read TGTGCCAGCACTAGAGCCGGACAGGGGGGAGTTCGCACTGAAGCTTTCTTT. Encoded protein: CASTRAGQGGVRTEAFF.

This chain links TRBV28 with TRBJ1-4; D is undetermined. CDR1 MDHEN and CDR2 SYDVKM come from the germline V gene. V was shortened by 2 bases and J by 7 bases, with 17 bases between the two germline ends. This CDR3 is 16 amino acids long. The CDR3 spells CASSLGTAAAVEKLFF. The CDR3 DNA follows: TGTGCCAGCAGTTTAGGCACGGCAGCCGCGGTTGAAAAACTGTTTTTT.